This T cell receptor beta chain was sequenced during a study of cytomegalovirus exposure and HLA in healthy donors (dated by TCRdb to the late 2010s). General notes on the study: An earlier analysis of roughly 610 of the donors reported 250 to 350 Gb of sequence data and 117 million unique TCR beta sequences obtained from 150 million to 200 million T cells. Rather than using new phenotypic data, the later analysis identified candidate immune exposures from TCR beta sequences and from how often those sequences occurred across donors. Among the roughly 390 genotyped donors, approximately 81% belonged to the genetic ancestry cluster associated with self-reported Caucasian donors. Typing coverage differed by locus: A, B, C, DRB1 and DQB1 were typed in roughly 629-630 donors, DQA1 in about 500, DPA1 in 600 to 610, and DPB1 in roughly 450. Using immunosequencing, the study profiled T cell repertoires from roughly 650 subjects and related those repertoires to cytomegalovirus serostatus. All discovery cohort repertoires had been generated using a single sequencing platform. To decide whether each TCR beta V gene segment behaved as functional or pseudogenic, an earlier analysis of approximately 620 of the donors relied on high-throughput TCR beta sequencing. In addition to the first cohort of 666 subjects, a separate validation cohort of approximately 120 different subjects was used. HLA typing covered class I and class II loci at four-digit resolution. A handful of DR-DQ haplotypes were handled as single units for association and clustering because linkage in the cohort was strong. About 320 gigabases of sequencing data and approximately 85 million unique TCR sequences were included in an early release covering around 600 HLA-typed donors. Among some 410 genotyped donors of the cohort, an average of about 220,000 unique TCR beta nucleotide sequences was sequenced per donor, of which about 19% were non-productive. In a later genetic analysis, genome-wide SNP genotypes for about 65% of the roughly 700 donors were used, and that subset was treated as a discovery cohort. Donor age, sex, ethnicity and CMV serostatus were compiled together with the repertoire data. The study was designed to test whether signatures of past pathogen exposure could be identified by cataloging public T cell receptors. A later analysis re-examined previously published TCR beta repertoires from 600 to 700 donors and added high-resolution HLA genotyping to investigate patterns of TCR occurrence. The study combined high-throughput TCR immunosequencing, statistical association of individual TCRs with disease status, and machine learning to predict cytomegalovirus infection status.

Paper-wide results and their limitations: In vitro tests confirmed that a few of the cytomegalovirus-associated TCR beta chains recognize cytomegalovirus antigens. A later genetic analysis associated a missense DCLRE1C variant with V-gene and J-gene trimming of TCR beta chains, and an independent cohort replicated the association. In a later genetic analysis, fewer N-insertions in productive TCRs were reported among donors in an Asian-associated ancestry cluster than the approximately 630-donor mean. Linkage disequilibrium might explain the correlated functional status among segregating V segments, but an unknown experimental factor could not be excluded. In a later analysis, TCR association rates were found to vary across HLA loci, with the most associated TCRs seen for DRB1 alleles and the fewest for HLA-C alleles. In both the original and validation cohorts, the classifier was reported to diagnose cytomegalovirus status with high specificity and sensitivity. Roughly uniform sequencing depth across donors was assumed in presence/absence analyses, although this assumption may not hold. A further reported finding was that TCR beta sequences accurately predicted the HLA-A and HLA-B alleles for most subjects in the first cohort. A later analysis associated 16,951 TCR beta sequences with specific HLA alleles at a false discovery rate of 0.05. Most TCR sequences were observed very rarely across donors, whereas some public TCRs were present in many individuals. Broadly in line with IMGT annotations, most TCR beta V segments showed up in productive rearrangements about 87% or about 30% of the time in an earlier analysis of several hundred of the donors. Compared with equally common non-associated chains, HLA-associated TCR beta chains in a later analysis were more clonally expanded and had lower generation probabilities. Only TCR beta chains were sequenced in this cohort, and the absence of alpha or paired-chain data limited detectable features. The earlier analysis of about 600 of the donors excluded roughly 16 rarely observed V segments, including chromosome 9 orphons, because counts were too low. The sequencing pipeline was judged likely to have produced a cluster of highly shared sequence variants as a technical artifact. Some IMGT-functional V segments, including TRBV6-2 and TRBV6-3, could not be told apart with the 87-base-pair reads, so those segments were excluded. Because HLA typing was missing for some donors at each locus, association tests included only the typed subset. In a later analysis, most CMV-associated TCR beta chains were found to appear HLA-restricted, with HLA associations seemingly driven largely by CMV exposure. Immune exposure information for the cohort was limited to CMV serostatus. Strong co-occurrence of HLA alleles, especially DR and DQ, made assigning TCR associations to individual alleles difficult. According to the authors, the approach could potentially be generalized to other disease states and immunological phenotypes. Several of the top co-occurrence clusters appeared to be linked to parvovirus B19, influenza, CMV and Epstein-Barr virus, according to a later analysis. A total of fewer than 200 TCR beta chains were listed by the study as associated with cytomegalovirus.

The cohort was made up of around 720 healthy bone marrow donors. All cohort members were sampled while nominally healthy, although unrecorded immune exposures were likely present. Of the 610 or so cohort members, almost 300 had positive CMV serostatus and approximately 400 had negative CMV serostatus, and CMV serostatus was not recorded for the donor. A peripheral blood sample was collected from each donor, and TCR beta sequencing was performed on peripheral blood mononuclear cells. Genomic DNA was extracted from the blood cell samples with the Qiagen DNeasy Blood Extraction Kit. The cysteine opens and the phenylalanine closes a CDR3 of 16 amino acids. Just the 48-base CDR3 DNA is kept, in frame starting at base 1. V is pruned by 3 bases and J by 4 bases, leaving 10 bases of the junction without a gene match. From a lookup of the germline V gene, CDR1 and CDR2 are SGDLS and YYNGEE. Library method: the immunoSEQ multiplex PCR assay. The multiplex PCR relied on a mix of 60 forward primers for TCR Vbeta segments and 13 reverse primers for TCR Jbeta segments. A multiplex PCR assay on genomic DNA amplified the CDR3 region of rearranged TCR beta genes. Amplified TCR beta libraries were sequenced as 87-base-pair reads on the Illumina HiSeq System. In the paper's pipeline: In a later analysis, about 80 million unique TCR beta chains were counted across the 650 to 700 repertoires, and roughly 10 million of these chains were shared by at least two donors. Raw reads were error-corrected and collapsed into unique sequences by a nearest-neighbor algorithm in which closely related sequences were merged to remove PCR and sequencing errors. V, D and J gene segments were assigned by aligning CDR3 sequences to IMGT reference sequences. Each retained sequence needed at least a six-nucleotide match to both a V gene segment and a J gene segment. Rearrangements were called productive when the CDR3 lacked stop codons and stayed in frame with V and J; all others were non-productive. Following IMGT convention, CDR3 was defined as the stretch from the second conserved V-encoded cysteine up to the conserved J-encoded phenylalanine. In an earlier analysis of around 540 of the donors, sequences lacking an unambiguous match to a single V gene segment were excluded. An earlier analysis of a few hundred of the donors called V segments functional above 56.7% productive rearrangements and segregating when the between-donor standard deviation exceeded 5%. To diagnose cytomegalovirus status from the catalog of TCR beta chain sequences, a statistical classification framework was built. V and J gene assignment, in a later analysis, came from comparing TCR nucleotide sequences with IMGT/GENE-DB human TR gene sequences. In a later analysis, CDR3 sequences and most-parsimonious VDJ recombination scenarios were assigned using the TCRdist pipeline. In a later analysis, each TCR beta chain was defined by its CDR3 amino acid sequence together with its V-gene family, and reads lacking a unique V-gene family were excluded. As a way to deal with suspected cross-contamination and a sequencing artifact, a later analysis dropped under 600 nucleotide sequences that were highly shared and had low generation probability. A later analysis calculated a clonal expansion index for each public chain from normalized within-repertoire ranks of inferred template counts. A later analysis computed generation probabilities with a VDJ recombination model fitted to out-of-frame rearrangements, and checked the results against IGoR. A later analysis scored TCR-TCR, TCR-HLA and TCR-CMV co-occurrence with hypergeometric tests, applying a repertoire-size bias correction to TCR pairs. False discovery rates were estimated in a later analysis by permuting HLA or CMV assignments 20 times. In a later analysis, co-occurring TCRs were grouped using DBSCAN, with TCRdist sequence similarity added in when clustering inside HLA-allele-positive subsets. Repertoires with fewer than 30,000 or more than 120,000 public chains were left out of co-occurrence clustering, as were five repertoires with anomalous nucleotide sharing. TCRdb retrieved this table from immuneACCESS and kept in-frame rearrangements only. Not all clones are present; in checked studies, unresolved V genes account for under half, and no reason is known for the remainder. V and J calls and clone size follow that table, whereas D and trimming were derived from the DNA. In all, the sample holds 150,000 to 200,000 clones, and 65% to 75% of those were seen once. The ten largest clones take up less than 2.5% of the sample.

Concerning this clone: No antigen is known for it. Within one base of it there is no much larger clone, and no base qualities were kept.

The V and J segments used are TRBV9 and TRBJ2-5; a stretch of 9 junction bases matches TRBD1. Material: PBMCs. This clonotype originated in a human donor in good health. This receptor carries the CDR3 CASSARTGEGLETQYF. The DNA is TGTGCCAGCAGCGCCAGGACAGGGGAAGGGTTAGAGACCCAGTACTTC. Reference TRBV9 and TRBJ2-5 genes cover what lies past the CDR3, so the full variable domain is DSGVTQTPKHLITATGQRVTLRCSPRSGDLSVYWYQQSLDQGLQFLIQYYNGEERAKGNILERFSAQQFPDLHSELNLSSLELGDSALYFCASSARTGEGLETQYFGPGTRLLVL.